The source of this TCR beta chain is a study of blood T cells in healthy people across ages. The sample holds one count of this clonotype. PCR was performed a second time for roughly 6 to 12 cycles using a sample-barcoded 5' primer and a J-beta primer mix. In TCRdb, the 5' RACE reads were re-called with MiXCR into one record per CDR3 protein. The sample lists roughly 1,800,000 distinct CDR3 sequences, around 48% occurring once. This sequence was found in a woman aged 35 to 49 in good health. Sequenced: blood.

CDR3 region: CATSDSGESYNEQFF. CDR3 in DNA: TGTGCCACCAGTGATTCGGGGGAAAGTTACAATGAGCAGTTCTTC. The chain is built from TRBV24-1 and TRBJ2-1; D possibly corresponds to TRBD2 (6 bases). This CDR3 spans 15 amino acids. With 2 bases removed from V and 4 bases from J, the gap between germline ends came to 11 bases. The germline V gene has CDR1 KGHDR and CDR2 SFDVKD.